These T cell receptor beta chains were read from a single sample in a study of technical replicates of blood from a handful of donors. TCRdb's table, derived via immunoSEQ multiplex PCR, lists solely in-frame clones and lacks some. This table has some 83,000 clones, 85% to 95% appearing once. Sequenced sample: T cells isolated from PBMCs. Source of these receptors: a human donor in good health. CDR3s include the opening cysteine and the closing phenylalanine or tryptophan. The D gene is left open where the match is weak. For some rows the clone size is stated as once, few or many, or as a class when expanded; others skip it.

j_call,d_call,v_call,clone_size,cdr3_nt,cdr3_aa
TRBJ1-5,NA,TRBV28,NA,TGTGCCAGCAGCCCCGGGGGGGCGGACAATCAGCCCCAGCATTTT,CASSPGGADNQPQHF
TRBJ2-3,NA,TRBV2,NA,TGTGCCAGCAGTGCCGGACAGCCCTCAGATACGCAGTATTTT,CASSAGQPSDTQYF
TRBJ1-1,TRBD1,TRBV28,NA,TGTGCCAGCAGCCACTTCGGACAGGGTAAGCCTGAAGCTTTCTTT,CASSHFGQGKPEAFF
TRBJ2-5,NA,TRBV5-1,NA,TGCGCCAGCAGCTTGTCAGGGGCGCGAGGGGAGACCCAGTACTTC,CASSLSGARGETQYF
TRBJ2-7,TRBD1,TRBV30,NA,TGTGCCTGGAGTGTAGAACAGGGGCCTAACTACGAGCAGTACTTC,CAWSVEQGPNYEQYF
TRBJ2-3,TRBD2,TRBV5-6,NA,TGTGCCAGCAGCTTGAGGAGACTAGCGGGGAGGGTTGCAGATACGCAGTATTTT,CASSLRRLAGRVADTQYF
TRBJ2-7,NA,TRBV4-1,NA,TGCGCCAGCAGCCAAGGCACCCTAAACGAGCAGTACTTC,CASSQGTLNEQYF
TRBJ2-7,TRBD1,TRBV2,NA,TGTGCCAGCGGGGGGACAGGCTCCTACGAGCAGTACTTC,CASGGTGSYEQYF
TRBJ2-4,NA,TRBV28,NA,TGTGCCATCGGCGGCCTCAGGGACATTCAGTACTTC,CAIGGLRDIQYF
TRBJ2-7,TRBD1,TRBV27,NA,TGTGCCAGCAGTCCAAGTGGGGGACAGATTGACTACGAGCAGTACTTC,CASSPSGGQIDYEQYF
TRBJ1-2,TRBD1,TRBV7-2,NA,TGTGCCAGACAGGGGAGAGAGTTATCCACCCGATTTATCTATGGCTACACCTTC,CARQGRELSTRFIYGYTF
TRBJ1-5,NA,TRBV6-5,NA,TGTGCCAGCAGTGCTGTCTTAAGCCAGCCCCAGCATTTT,CASSAVLSQPQHF
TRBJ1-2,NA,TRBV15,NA,TGTGCCACCTATCCCGGAGAGGGCTATGGCTACACCTTC,CATYPGEGYGYTF
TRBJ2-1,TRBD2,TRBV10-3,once,TGTGCCATCAGCCAAACTAGCGGGAGTAAGGATGAGCAGTTCTTC,CAISQTSGSKDEQFF
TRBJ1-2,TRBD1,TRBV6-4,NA,TGTGCCAGCGAGTGCAGGGGGCGCCGGGGCTACACCTTC,CASECRGRRGYTF
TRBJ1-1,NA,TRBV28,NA,TGTGCCAGCAGTGGAGGGCTAGCTTTCTTT,CASSGGLAFF
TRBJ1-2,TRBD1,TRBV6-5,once,TGTGCCAGCAGTACCACAGGGGGAGGAGGTGGCTACACCTTC,CASSTTGGGGGYTF
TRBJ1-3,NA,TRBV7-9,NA,TGTGCCAGCAGAGGCCCGGAGGTAGTTAGAAACACCATATATTTT,CASRGPEVVRNTIYF
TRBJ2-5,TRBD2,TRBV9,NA,TGTGCCAGCAGCGTAGGGTGGGCGGGAGAATCGAAGACCCAGTACTTC,CASSVGWAGESKTQYF
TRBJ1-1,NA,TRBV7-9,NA,TGTGCCAGCAGCTTAGGATCGGGGTTAACTGAAGCTTTCTTT,CASSLGSGLTEAFF
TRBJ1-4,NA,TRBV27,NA,TGTGCCAGCAGTCCGGGGACTGGGAAAGGTGAAAAACTGTTTTTT,CASSPGTGKGEKLFF
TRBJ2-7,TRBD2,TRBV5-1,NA,TGCGCCAGCAGCTCTGGGGCTAGCGGGAGATCCTACGAGCAGTACTTC,CASSSGASGRSYEQYF
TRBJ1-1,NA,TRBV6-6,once,TGTGCCAGCAGTGGCCGGCGGATAAGGGAGGGAACTGAAGCTTTCTTT,CASSGRRIREGTEAFF